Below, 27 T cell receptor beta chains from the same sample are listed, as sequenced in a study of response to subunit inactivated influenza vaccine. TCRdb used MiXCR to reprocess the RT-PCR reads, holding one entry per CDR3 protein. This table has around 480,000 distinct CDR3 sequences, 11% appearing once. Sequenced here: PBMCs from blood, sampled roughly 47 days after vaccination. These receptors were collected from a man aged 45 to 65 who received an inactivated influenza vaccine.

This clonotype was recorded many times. CDR3 sequence (DNA): TGCAGTGCTAGAGATCCACAGGCGGGCAATCAGCCCCAGCATTTT. Amino acids: CSARDPQAGNQPQHF. The V and J genes are TRBV20-1 and TRBJ1-5; tentatively, D is TRBD1 (5 bases). Germline CDR1 reads DFQATT; CDR2 reads SNEGSKA (reference sequence). V lost 0 bases and J 2 bases, leaving 11 bases between the germline ends. This CDR3 is built from 15 residues.

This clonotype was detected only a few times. For the CDR3, the DNA is TGTGCCAGCAGTTTAGATGGGTGGGGGACCCAGTACTTC. Translated: CASSLDGWGTQYF. The chain employs TRBV12-3 or TRBV12-4 and TRBJ2-5, with D unresolved. V shed 1 base and J shed 7 bases, with 10 bases lying between them. The CDR3 has 13 residues.

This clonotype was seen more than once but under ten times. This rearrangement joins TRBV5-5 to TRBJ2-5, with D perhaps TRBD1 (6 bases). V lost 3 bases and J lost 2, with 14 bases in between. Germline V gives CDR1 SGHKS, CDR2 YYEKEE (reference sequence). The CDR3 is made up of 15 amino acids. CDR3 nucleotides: TGTGCCAGCAGCTCAACAGGGCAATTACAAGAGACCCAGTACTTC. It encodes CASSSTGQLQETQYF.

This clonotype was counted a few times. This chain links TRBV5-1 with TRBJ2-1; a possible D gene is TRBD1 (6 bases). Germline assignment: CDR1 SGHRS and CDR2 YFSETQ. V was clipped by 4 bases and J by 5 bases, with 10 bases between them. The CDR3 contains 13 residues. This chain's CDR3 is CASSPGQHNEQFF. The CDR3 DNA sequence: TGCGCCAGCAGCCCCGGACAGCACAATGAGCAGTTCTTC.

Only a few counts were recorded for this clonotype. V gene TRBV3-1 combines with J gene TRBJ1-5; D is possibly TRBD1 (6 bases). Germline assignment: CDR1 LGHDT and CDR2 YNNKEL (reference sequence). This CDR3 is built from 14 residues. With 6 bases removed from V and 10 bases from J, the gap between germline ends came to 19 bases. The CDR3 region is CASSYRGGISPQHF. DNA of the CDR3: TGTGCCAGCAGTTATAGAGGGGGTATCAGCCCCCAGCATTTT.

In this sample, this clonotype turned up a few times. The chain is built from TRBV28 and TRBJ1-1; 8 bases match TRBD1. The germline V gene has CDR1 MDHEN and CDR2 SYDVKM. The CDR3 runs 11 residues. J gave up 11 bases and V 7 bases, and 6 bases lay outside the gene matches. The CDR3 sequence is CASKRQGNAFF. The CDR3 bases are TGTGCCAGCAAAAGACAGGGGAACGCTTTCTTT. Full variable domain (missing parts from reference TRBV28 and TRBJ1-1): DVKVTQSSRYLVKRTGEKVFLECVQDMDHENMFWYRQDPGLGLRLIYFSYDVKMKEKGDIPEGYSVSREKKERFSLILESASTNQTSMYLCASKRQGNAFFGQGTRLTVV.

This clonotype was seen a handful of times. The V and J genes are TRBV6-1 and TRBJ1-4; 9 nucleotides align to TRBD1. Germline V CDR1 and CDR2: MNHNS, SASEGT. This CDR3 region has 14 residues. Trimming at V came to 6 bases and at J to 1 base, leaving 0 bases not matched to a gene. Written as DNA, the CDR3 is TGTGCCAGCAGGACAGGGGGAACTAATGAAAAACTGTTTTTT. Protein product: CASRTGGTNEKLFF.

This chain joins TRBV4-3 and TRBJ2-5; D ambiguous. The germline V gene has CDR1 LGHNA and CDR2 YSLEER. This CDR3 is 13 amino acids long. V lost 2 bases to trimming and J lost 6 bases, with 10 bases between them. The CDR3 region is CASSQFTSKTQYF. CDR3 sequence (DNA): TGCGCCAGCAGCCAATTCACCTCTAAGACCCAGTACTTC.

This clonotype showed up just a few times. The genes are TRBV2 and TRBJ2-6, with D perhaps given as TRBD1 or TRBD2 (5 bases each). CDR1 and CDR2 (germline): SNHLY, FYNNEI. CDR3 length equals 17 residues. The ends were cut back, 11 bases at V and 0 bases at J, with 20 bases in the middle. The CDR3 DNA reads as TGTGCCTCCAAGAGGGGCCAATGGGTCTCTGGGGCCAACGTCCTGACTTTC. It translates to CASKRGQWVSGANVLTF.

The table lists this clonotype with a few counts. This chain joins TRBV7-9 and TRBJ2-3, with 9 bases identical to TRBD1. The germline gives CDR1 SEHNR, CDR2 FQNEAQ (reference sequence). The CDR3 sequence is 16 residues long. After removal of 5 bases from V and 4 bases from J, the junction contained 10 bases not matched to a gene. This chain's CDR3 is CASSGRDREGADTQYF. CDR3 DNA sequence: TGTGCCAGCAGCGGCCGGGACAGGGAGGGCGCAGATACGCAGTATTTT.

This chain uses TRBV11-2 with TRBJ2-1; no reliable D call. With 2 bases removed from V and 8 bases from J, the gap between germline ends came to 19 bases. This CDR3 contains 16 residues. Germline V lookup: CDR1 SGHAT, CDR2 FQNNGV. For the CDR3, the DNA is TGTGCCAGCAGCTTAATTAGGACCAGTAAAACCCATGAGCAGTTCTTC. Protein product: CASSLIRTSKTHEQFF.

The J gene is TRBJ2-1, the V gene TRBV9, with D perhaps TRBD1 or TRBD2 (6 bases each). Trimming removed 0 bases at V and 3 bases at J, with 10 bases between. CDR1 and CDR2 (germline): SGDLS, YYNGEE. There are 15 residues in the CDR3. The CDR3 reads CASSVGGAYYNEQFF. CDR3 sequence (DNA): TGTGCCAGCAGCGTAGGGGGGGCCTACTACAATGAGCAGTTCTTC.

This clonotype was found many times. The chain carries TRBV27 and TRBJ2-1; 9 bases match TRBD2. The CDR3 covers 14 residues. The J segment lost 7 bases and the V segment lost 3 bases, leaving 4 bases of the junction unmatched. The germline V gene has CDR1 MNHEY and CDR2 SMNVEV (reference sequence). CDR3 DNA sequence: TGTGCCAGCAGTTTTAGCGGGAGCGTTAATGAGCAGTTCTTC. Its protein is CASSFSGSVNEQFF.

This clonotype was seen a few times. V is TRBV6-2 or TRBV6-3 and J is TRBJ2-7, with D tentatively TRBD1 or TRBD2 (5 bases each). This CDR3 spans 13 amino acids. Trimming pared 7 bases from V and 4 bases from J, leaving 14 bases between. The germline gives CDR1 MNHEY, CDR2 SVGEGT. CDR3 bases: TGTGCCAGCACCTTCAAGGGGAGTTACGAGCAGTACTTC. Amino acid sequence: CASTFKGSYEQYF.

The CDR3 here is CSARGGRESTGELFF. CDR3 nucleotides: TGCAGTGCTAGAGGGGGGCGGGAGAGCACCGGGGAGCTGTTTTTT. V usage is TRBV20-1 and J usage is TRBJ2-2, with D tentatively TRBD2 (7 bases). The V end was cut by 1 base, the J end by 4 bases, with 13 bases between. Germline-derived CDR1 and CDR2 are DFQATT and SNEGSKA (reference sequence). This CDR3 is 15 amino acids long.

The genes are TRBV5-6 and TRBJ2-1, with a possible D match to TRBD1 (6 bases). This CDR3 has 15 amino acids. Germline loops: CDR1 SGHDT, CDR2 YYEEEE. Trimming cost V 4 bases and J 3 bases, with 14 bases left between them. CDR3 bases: TGTGCCAGCAGCGGGACCGACAGGTTCTACAATGAGCAGTTCTTC. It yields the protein CASSGTDRFYNEQFF.

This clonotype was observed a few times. The CDR3 reads CATSTSFTAAPYEQYF. In DNA form, the CDR3 reads TGTGCCACCAGCACATCATTCACGGCGGCTCCCTACGAGCAGTACTTC. This chain links TRBV15 with TRBJ2-7; D not certain. This CDR3 spans 16 amino acids. V lost 4 bases to trimming and J lost 2 bases, with 18 bases between them. CDR1 is LNHNV and CDR2 is YYDKDF in the germline V gene (reference sequence). Combining the CDR3 with reference TRBV15 and TRBJ2-7 gives the whole variable domain DAMVIQNPRYQVTQFGKPVTLSCSQTLNHNVMYWYQQKSSQAPKLLFHYYDKDFNNEADTPDNFQSRRPNTSFCFLDIRSPGLGDTAMYLCATSTSFTAAPYEQYFGPGTRLTVT.

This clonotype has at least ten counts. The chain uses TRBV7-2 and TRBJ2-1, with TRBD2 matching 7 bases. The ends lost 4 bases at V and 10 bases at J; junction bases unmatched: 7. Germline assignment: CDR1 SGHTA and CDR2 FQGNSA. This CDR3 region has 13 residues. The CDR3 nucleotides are TGTGCCAGCAGCTCCCTCGCGGGACTAGAGCAGTTCTTC. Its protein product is CASSSLAGLEQFF.

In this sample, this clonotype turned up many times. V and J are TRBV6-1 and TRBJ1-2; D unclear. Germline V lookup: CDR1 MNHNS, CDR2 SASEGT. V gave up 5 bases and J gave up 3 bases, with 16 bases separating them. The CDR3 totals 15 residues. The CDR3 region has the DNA TGTGCCAGCAGTCAAACGCTGACGGAATACTATGGCTACACCTTC. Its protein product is CASSQTLTEYYGYTF.

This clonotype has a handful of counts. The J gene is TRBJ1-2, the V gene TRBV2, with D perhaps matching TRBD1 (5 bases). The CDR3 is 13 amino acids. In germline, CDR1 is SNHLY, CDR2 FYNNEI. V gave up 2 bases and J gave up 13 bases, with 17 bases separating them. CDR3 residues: CASSESRSLGATF. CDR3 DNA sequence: TGTGCCAGCAGTGAAAGTCGCAGCCTCGGGGCCACCTTC.

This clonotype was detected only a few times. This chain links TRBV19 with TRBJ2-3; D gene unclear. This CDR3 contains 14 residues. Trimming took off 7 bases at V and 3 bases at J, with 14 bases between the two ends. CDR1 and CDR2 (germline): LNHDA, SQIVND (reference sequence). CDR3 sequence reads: CASTPGQKTDTQYF. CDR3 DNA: TGTGCCAGTACGCCGGGTCAAAAGACAGATACGCAGTATTTT. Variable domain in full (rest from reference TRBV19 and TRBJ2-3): DGGITQSPKYLFRKEGQNVTLSCEQNLNHDAMYWYRQDPGQGLRLIYYSQIVNDFQKGDIAEGYSVSREKKESFPLTVTSAQKNPTAFYLCASTPGQKTDTQYFGPGTRLTVL.

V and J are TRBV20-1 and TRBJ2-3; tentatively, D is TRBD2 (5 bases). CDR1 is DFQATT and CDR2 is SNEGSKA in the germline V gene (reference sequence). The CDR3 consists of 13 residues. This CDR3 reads CNPRSGGTDTQYF. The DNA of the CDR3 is TGCAACCCCCGGAGCGGAGGCACAGATACGCAGTATTTT.

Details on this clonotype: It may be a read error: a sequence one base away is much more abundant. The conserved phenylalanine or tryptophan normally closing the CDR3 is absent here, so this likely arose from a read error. CDR3 protein: CASTSFLRENSDTQYY. In nucleotides, the CDR3 is TGTGCCAGCACCAGCTTTTTGCGGGAGAACTCAGATACGCAGTATTAT. The genes are TRBV6-1 and TRBJ2-3, with 7 bases aligning to TRBD2. This CDR3 spans 16 amino acids. Losses at the gene ends were 7 bases for V and 4 bases for J; bases not matched to a gene: 14. Germline CDR1 is MNHNS and CDR2 is SASEGT.

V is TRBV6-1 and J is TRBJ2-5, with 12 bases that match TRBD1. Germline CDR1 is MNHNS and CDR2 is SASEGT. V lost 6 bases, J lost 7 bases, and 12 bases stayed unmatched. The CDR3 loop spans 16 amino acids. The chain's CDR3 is CASRPAGTGGLGTQYF. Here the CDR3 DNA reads TGTGCCAGCAGGCCCGCCGGGACAGGGGGCTTAGGGACCCAGTACTTC.

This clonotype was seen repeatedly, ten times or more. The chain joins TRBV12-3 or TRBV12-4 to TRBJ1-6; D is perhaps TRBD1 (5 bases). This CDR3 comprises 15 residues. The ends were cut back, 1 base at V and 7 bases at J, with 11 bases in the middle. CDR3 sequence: CASSLDVRENSPLHF. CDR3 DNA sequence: TGTGCCAGCAGTTTAGACGTCAGGGAGAATTCACCCCTCCACTTT.

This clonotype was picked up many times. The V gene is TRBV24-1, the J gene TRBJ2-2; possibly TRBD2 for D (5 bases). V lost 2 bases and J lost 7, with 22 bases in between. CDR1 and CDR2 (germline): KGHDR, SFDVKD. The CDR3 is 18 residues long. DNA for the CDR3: TGTGCCACCAGTGATTCGCCCATCTCTGGACCGAGGGACGGGGAGCTGTTTTTT. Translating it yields CATSDSPISGPRDGELFF.

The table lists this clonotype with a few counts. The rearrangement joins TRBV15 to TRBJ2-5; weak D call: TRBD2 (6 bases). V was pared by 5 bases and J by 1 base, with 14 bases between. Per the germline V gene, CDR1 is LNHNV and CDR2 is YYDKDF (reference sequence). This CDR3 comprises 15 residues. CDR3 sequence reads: CATSRRAGSQETQYF. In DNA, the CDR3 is TGTGCCACCAGCCGCCGGGCGGGGAGCCAAGAGACCCAGTACTTC.